One TCR beta chain is described in this entry. Its specificity is unknown. CDR3 length: 14 residues. These data belong to a study of monozygotic twins with inflammatory bowel disease. Regarding the study as a whole: Nothing supported a single strong signal or clonotype that was associated with IBD.

TCRdb re-called the 5' RACE reads and catalogs CDR3 proteins one per entry, DNA excluded. Recorded for this sample: approximately 400,000 distinct CDR3 sequences. Whole blood supplied total RNA, and T cells were not sorted. The V call is TRBV12-3 or TRBV12-4, the J call TRBJ2-1; TCRdb indicates TRBD2, and absent DNA this call remains unverified. The sample was blood. The TCR sequence derives from a human donor with ulcerative colitis or Crohn's disease, or a healthy co-twin of an affected twin (not recorded which). CDR3 residues: CASITAGTYNEQFF.